A single sample gave rise to the 25 T cell receptor beta chains below, sequenced in a study of shared clonotypes between healthy human individuals. Data came from immunoSEQ multiplex PCR; TCRdb stores just in-frame clones and leaves some out. The sample contains about 1 million clones, about 75% of which appear only once. Sequences were obtained from memory CD4+ T cells sorted from blood. Stated subset: CD45RA-negative fraction. These receptors all come from a man between 18 and 29 years old in good health.

The CDR3 protein is CASSFEYVNEKLFF. The CDR3 bases are TGTGCCAGCAGTTTTGAATACGTTAATGAAAAACTGTTTTTT. The chain carries TRBV28 and TRBJ1-4; D gene ambiguous. The CDR3 totals 14 residues. Germline V gene data show CDR1 as MDHEN and CDR2 as SYDVKM. Trimming left V 3 bases short and J 4 bases short, with 9 bases between. The full variable domain, in which reference TRBV28 and TRBJ1-4 provide the parts outside the CDR3, is DVKVTQSSRYLVKRTGEKVFLECVQDMDHENMFWYRQDPGLGLRLIYFSYDVKMKEKGDIPEGYSVSREKKERFSLILESASTNQTSMYLCASSFEYVNEKLFFGSGTQLSVL.

The chain employs TRBV18 and TRBJ1-4; 9 bases match TRBD1. The CDR3 sequence is 19 residues long. V was clipped by 2 bases and J by 8 bases; unmatched bases: 18. Germline V gene sequence: CDR1 KGHSH, CDR2 LQKENI. The CDR3 DNA reads as TGTGCCAGCTCACCAATAAGACAGGGGGATACCCTGGCAGGAGAAAAACTGTTTTTT. Its translation: CASSPIRQGDTLAGEKLFF.

The chain is built from TRBV4-1 and TRBJ2-1; D unclear. Trimming took 1 base from V and 5 from J, leaving 18 bases between them. The CDR3 contains 17 residues. Per the germline V gene, CDR1 is MGHRA and CDR2 is YSYEKL. The CDR3, as DNA: TGCGCCAGCAGCCAAGGTTTGGGGATCCCCCTCAACAATGAGCAGTTCTTC. Protein: CASSQGLGIPLNNEQFF.

The genes are TRBV9 and TRBJ2-3; 14 nucleotides align to TRBD2. V shed 6 bases and J 0 bases; nucleotides not matched to a gene: 6. Germline V CDR1 and CDR2: SGDLS, YYNGEE. The CDR3 is made up of 17 amino acids. The CDR3 coding sequence is TGTGCCAGCACCGGACTAGCGGGAGGATCTAGCACAGATACGCAGTATTTT. This translates into CASTGLAGGSSTDTQYF.

The rearrangement joins TRBV30 to TRBJ1-1, with D unclear. V was trimmed by 2 bases and J by 2 bases, leaving 15 bases between them. Germline V gene data show CDR1 as GTSNPN and CDR2 as SVGIG (reference sequence). The CDR3 has 15 amino acids. The chain's CDR3 is CAWSLSKTRNTEAFF. The CDR3 nucleotides read TGTGCCTGGAGTTTGTCCAAAACGAGAAACACTGAAGCTTTCTTT.

The CDR3: CASSQDGGGAKNIQYF. In DNA, the CDR3 is TGCGCCAGCAGCCAAGATGGGGGGGGAGCCAAAAACATTCAGTACTTC. The chain employs TRBV4-3 and TRBJ2-4, with 7 bases fitting TRBD2. Germline V gene sequence: CDR1 LGHNA, CDR2 YSLEER. V gave up 0 bases and J gave up 0 bases; unmatched junction bases: 2. The CDR3 covers 16 residues.

This clone has only a few counts. This rearrangement joins TRBV5-1 to TRBJ1-1; no clear D. This CDR3 comprises 15 residues. Germline loops: CDR1 SGHRS, CDR2 YFSETQ. The germline V and J ends were trimmed by 4 bases and 7 bases, with 20 bases remaining between them. The CDR3 reads CASSRNSKGMNEAFF. CDR3 in DNA: TGCGCCAGCAGCCGAAACAGTAAGGGTATGAATGAAGCTTTCTTT.

V and J are TRBV30 and TRBJ2-7; no reliable D call. V was clipped by 0 bases and J by 4 bases, with 13 bases between them. Germline-derived CDR1 and CDR2 are GTSNPN and SVGIG (reference sequence). The CDR3 totals 14 residues. CDR3 amino acids: CAWSVLAPRYEQYF. CDR3 coding DNA: TGTGCCTGGAGTGTACTTGCCCCTAGGTACGAGCAGTACTTC.

The V and J genes are TRBV19 and TRBJ2-5; 7 bases are a match to TRBD1. Looked up from germline, CDR1 is LNHDA and CDR2 is SQIVND (reference sequence). The CDR3 contains 14 residues. The trim removed 5 bases at V and 1 base at J, leaving 4 bases unmatched. CDR3: CASSSTGTQETQYF. CDR3 DNA: TGTGCCAGTAGTTCGACAGGGACCCAAGAGACCCAGTACTTC.

The chain employs TRBV2 and TRBJ2-1; 11 nucleotides align to TRBD2. Germline loops: CDR1 SNHLY, CDR2 FYNNEI. The CDR3 extends over 14 amino acids. V lost 7 bases to trimming and J lost 9 bases; unmatched junction nucleotides: 8. DNA of the CDR3: TGTGCCAGCACCTATAGCGGGAGGGCCAGTGAGCAGTTCTTC. Translating gives CASTYSGRASEQFF.

The V call is TRBV27, the J call TRBJ2-2; no reliable D call. The CDR3 covers 15 residues. The germline V gene has CDR1 MNHEY and CDR2 SMNVEV (reference sequence). V was cut by 10 bases and J by 3 bases, with 18 bases left in between. The chain's CDR3 is CATQEIGLHTGELFF. In DNA, the CDR3 is TGTGCCACTCAAGAGATCGGGTTGCACACCGGGGAGCTGTTTTTT.

The chain uses TRBV6-1 and TRBJ2-6; D is ambiguous. The CDR3 has 15 residues. Trimming left V 7 bases short and J 7 bases short, with 17 bases between. Germline CDR1 and CDR2: MNHNS and SASEGT. The CDR3 loop is CASIPPLGIANVLTF. The CDR3 bases are TGTGCCAGCATCCCACCTTTGGGGATAGCCAACGTCCTGACTTTC.

This clone was counted only a few times. The chain uses TRBV6-6 and TRBJ2-7; 7 bases are shared with TRBD1. V gave up 7 bases and J gave up 2 bases; unmatched junction bases: 11. The CDR3 spans 15 residues. CDR1 is MNHNY, CDR2 SVGAGI, per germline (reference sequence). CDR3 region: CASTSSSGTAYEQYF. The CDR3 DNA is TGTGCCAGCACATCAAGTTCCGGGACAGCCTACGAGCAGTACTTC.

The genes are TRBV2 and TRBJ2-1; perhaps TRBD2 as D (6 bases). Germline V gene data show CDR1 as SNHLY and CDR2 as FYNNEI. V dropped 4 bases and J dropped 7 bases, with 17 bases sitting between them. The CDR3 extends over 15 amino acids. The CDR3 sequence is CASSAGTFFGNEQFF. CDR3 nucleotides: TGTGCCAGCAGTGCTGGGACTTTTTTTGGGAATGAGCAGTTCTTC.

This clone was picked up one time. The V gene is TRBV7-6, the J gene TRBJ2-1; D is undetermined. Germline V gene data show CDR1 as SGHVS and CDR2 as FNYEAQ. The CDR3 totals 11 residues. The V end was cut by 3 bases, the J end by 8 bases, with 5 bases between. DNA of the CDR3: TGTGCCAGCAGCTTCCGCGATGAGCAGTTCTTC. This encodes CASSFRDEQFF. Combining the CDR3 with reference TRBV7-6 and TRBJ2-1 gives the whole variable domain GAGVSQSPRYKVTKRGQDVALRCDPISGHVSLYWYRQALGQGPEFLTYFNYEAQQDKSGLPNDRFSAERPEGSISTLTIQRTEQRDSAMYRCASSFRDEQFFGPGTRLTVL.

V usage is TRBV30 and J usage is TRBJ2-1, with 12 positions matching TRBD2. The CDR3 is 13 residues long. V trimming: 1 base; J trimming: 8 bases; junction bases outside the gene matches: 0. Germline V gene sequence: CDR1 GTSNPN, CDR2 SVGIG (reference sequence). The CDR3 spells CAWSGLAGDEQFF. The CDR3 DNA reads as TGTGCCTGGAGTGGACTAGCGGGAGATGAGCAGTTCTTC.

Concerning this clone itself: The sample holds other DNA sequences that translate to the same CDR3. This chain links TRBV30 with TRBJ1-1; no clear D gene. The germline V and J ends were trimmed by 5 bases and 2 bases, with 9 bases remaining between them. Looked up from germline, CDR1 is GTSNPN and CDR2 is SVGIG (reference sequence). The CDR3 runs 12 residues. The CDR3 region is CAWWWGNTEAFF. CDR3 bases: TGTGCCTGGTGGTGGGGAAACACTGAAGCTTTCTTT. Together with reference TRBV30 and TRBJ1-1, the CDR3 gives the full variable domain: SQTIHQWPATLVQPVGSPLSLECTVEGTSNPNLYWYRQAAGRGLQLLFYSVGIGQISSEVPQNLSASRPQDRQFILSSKKLLLSDSGFYLCAWWWGNTEAFFGQGTRLTVV.

Worth noting for this clone: This may come from a read error, since a much larger clone is one base off. The gene calls are TRBV11-2 and TRBJ2-5; D call uncertain. The assigned J gene may be wrong: the sequence end matches TRBJ2-7 better. The germline V gene has CDR1 SGHAT and CDR2 FQNNGV. The CDR3 covers 12 residues. The CDR3 sequence: CASSLVPYEQYF. In DNA form, the CDR3 reads TGTGCCAGCAGCTTAGTTCCCTACGAGCAGTACTTC.

J is TRBJ2-3 and V is TRBV5-1, with D tentatively TRBD2 (6 bases). The V end lost 4 bases, the J end lost 4 bases, and 16 bases lay between the germline ends. Germline assignment: CDR1 SGHRS and CDR2 YFSETQ. There are 15 residues in the CDR3. CDR3 DNA: TGCGCCAGCAGCCCCATTGGAGGGTTGGCAGATACGCAGTATTTT. Protein: CASSPIGGLADTQYF.

The chain couples TRBV28 to TRBJ1-4; TRBD1 agrees at 7 bases. The V gene end was trimmed by 5 bases and the J gene end by 2 bases; junction bases not matched to a gene: 2. CDR3 length: 14 amino acids. Germline CDR1 reads MDHEN; CDR2 reads SYDVKM. The CDR3 here is CASSVTGTNEKLFF. CDR3 coding DNA: TGTGCCAGCAGTGTGACAGGGACTAATGAAAAACTGTTTTTT.

The chain couples TRBV6-6 to TRBJ2-7; no definite D call. V was cut by 0 bases and J by 5 bases, with 11 bases left in between. CDR1 and CDR2 from the germline V gene are MNHNY and SVGAGI (reference sequence). This CDR3 region has 14 residues. The CDR3 loop reads CASSYSAVAHEQYF. Here the CDR3 DNA reads TGTGCCAGCAGTTACTCAGCTGTGGCCCACGAGCAGTACTTC.

This clone was picked up one time. CDR3 loop: CASSPVAGSYNEQFF. The CDR3 DNA reads as TGTGCCAGCAGCCCGGTGGCAGGCAGTTACAATGAGCAGTTCTTC. The V and J genes are TRBV11-3 and TRBJ2-1; D call uncertain. The CDR3 loop spans 15 amino acids. V dropped 5 bases and J dropped 4 bases, with 15 bases sitting between them. The germline V gene has CDR1 SGHNT and CDR2 YENEEA.

V gene TRBV19 combines with J gene TRBJ1-2, with a tentative D call TRBD1 (5 bases). The CDR3 covers 13 residues. The germline V gene has CDR1 LNHDA and CDR2 SQIVND (reference sequence). Trimming cost V 6 bases and J 6 bases, with 14 bases left between them. CDR3 nucleotide sequence: TGTGCCAGTAGCCCCGGGGCCGGGGATGGCTACACCTTC. Its translation is CASSPGAGDGYTF.

The chain couples TRBV5-5 to TRBJ1-2; 8 nucleotides agree with TRBD1. The V and J ends lost 0 bases and 4 bases, in that order; junction bases with no gene match: 5. Germline loops: CDR1 SGHKS, CDR2 YYEKEE (reference sequence). This CDR3 is 15 amino acids long. The CDR3 DNA sequence: TGTGCCAGCAGCTTGGCGTCGACAGGGGCCTATGGCTACACCTTC. This gives the protein CASSLASTGAYGYTF. Drawing the rest from reference TRBV5-5 and TRBJ1-2, the complete variable domain is DAGVTQSPTHLIKTRGQQVTLRCSPISGHKSVSWYQQVLGQGPQFIFQYYEKEERGRGNFPDRFSARQFPNYSSELNVNALLLGDSALYLCASSLASTGAYGYTFGSGTRLTVV.

This chain connects TRBV4-3 to TRBJ2-7, with D possibly being TRBD1 or TRBD2 (5 bases each). The CDR3 is 14 amino acids. Per the germline V gene, CDR1 is LGHNA and CDR2 is YSLEER. The V end lost 4 bases, the J end lost 2 bases, and 12 bases lay between the germline ends. The CDR3 nucleotides read TGCGCCAGCAGCCTCAACAGAGGGGCCTACGAGCAGTACTTC. This sequence encodes CASSLNRGAYEQYF.